This entry lists 20 T cell receptor beta chains sequenced from one sample in a study of response to subunit inactivated influenza vaccine. TCRdb redid the calling of the RT-PCR reads with MiXCR, one entry per CDR3 protein. The table shows 280,000 or so distinct CDR3 sequences, with just over 20% occurring only once. The specimen was PBMCs from blood, collected less than 22 months after vaccination. These receptors originate from a man in his fifties or sixties who received an inactivated influenza vaccine.

The gene calls are TRBV19 and TRBJ2-6; D unresolved. V was shortened by 6 bases and J by 0 bases, with 9 bases between the two germline ends. CDR3 length: 15 amino acids. Germline loops: CDR1 LNHDA, CDR2 SQIVND (reference sequence). CDR3 in amino acids: CASSLKGSGANVLTF. The CDR3, as DNA: TGTGCCAGTAGCTTGAAGGGCTCTGGGGCCAACGTCCTGACTTTC.

This clonotype was counted ten times or more. The chain uses TRBV4-1 and TRBJ1-5; D gene unclear. Germline CDR1 reads MGHRA; CDR2 reads YSYEKL. V was shortened by 1 base and J by 6 bases, with 1 base between the two germline ends. This CDR3 spans 11 amino acids. The CDR3 bases are TGCGCCAGCAGCCAAGCTCAGCCCCAGCATTTT. Its translation is CASSQAQPQHF.

This clonotype appeared a few times. The rearrangement uses TRBV6-1 and TRBJ1-2, with 7 bases identical to TRBD1. V lost 5 bases and J lost 4; bases outside the gene matches: 13. This CDR3 region has 16 residues. Germline loops: CDR1 MNHNS, CDR2 SASEGT. CDR3 sequence reads: CASSPPTGTVSYGYTF. For the CDR3, the DNA is TGTGCCAGCAGTCCACCGACCGGGACAGTGAGCTATGGCTACACCTTC.

This rearrangement joins TRBV19 to TRBJ1-2, with a weak D call TRBD1 (6 bases). CDR3 size: 12 residues. V lost 5 bases and J 10 bases, leaving 14 bases between the germline ends. Per germline, CDR1 LNHDA and CDR2 SQIVND (reference sequence). CDR3 nucleotide sequence: TGTGCCAGTAGTGCTGACAGGAATGTCTACACCTTC. Translation: CASSADRNVYTF. Variable domain in full (rest from reference TRBV19 and TRBJ1-2): DGGITQSPKYLFRKEGQNVTLSCEQNLNHDAMYWYRQDPGQGLRLIYYSQIVNDFQKGDIAEGYSVSREKKESFPLTVTSAQKNPTAFYLCASSADRNVYTFGSGTRLTVV.

This clonotype was found many times. The gene calls are TRBV4-3 and TRBJ1-3, with D unresolved. The germline CDR1 and CDR2 sequences are LGHNA and YSLEER. This CDR3 spans 13 amino acids. The V and J ends lost 4 bases and 2 bases respectively, with 6 bases between them. The CDR3 loop is CASSRDPGNTIYF. The CDR3 coding sequence is TGCGCCAGCAGCCGCGACCCTGGAAACACCATATATTTT.

This clonotype was found a few times. The genes are TRBV7-9 and TRBJ2-1; a weak D match, TRBD2 (6 bases). The germline V gene has CDR1 SEHNR and CDR2 FQNEAQ (reference sequence). V gave up 1 base and J gave up 3 bases, with 10 bases separating them. This CDR3 region has 15 residues. The chain's CDR3 is CASSLVGGDYNEQFF. CDR3 DNA: TGTGCCAGCAGCTTAGTTGGCGGGGACTACAATGAGCAGTTCTTC.

The V call is TRBV15, the J call TRBJ2-5; D is unclear. The CDR3 is 14 amino acids. Between the trimmed V and J ends, which lost 1 base and 3 bases, there was a span of 9 bases. Germline CDR1 is LNHNV and CDR2 is YYDKDF (reference sequence). CDR3 nucleotide sequence: TGTGCCACCAGCAGAGGCCAGAAAGAAGAGACCCAGTACTTC. Translating gives CATSRGQKEETQYF.

This clonotype was seen a handful of times. The V gene is TRBV5-1, the J gene TRBJ2-7; 7 nucleotides line up with TRBD2. This CDR3 is 14 amino acids long. Germline lookup yields CDR1 SGHRS and CDR2 YFSETQ. V was pared by 2 bases and J by 3 bases, with 5 bases of the junction left unmatched. The chain's CDR3 is CASSLGGSVYEQYF. The CDR3 nucleotides are TGCGCCAGCAGCTTAGGCGGGAGCGTCTACGAGCAGTACTTC.

CDR3 sequence reads: CASSQDQFSYEQYF. The CDR3 DNA is TGTGCCAGCTCCCAGGACCAATTCTCCTACGAGCAGTACTTC. The chain carries TRBV18 and TRBJ2-7, with D hard to call. The V and J ends lost 6 bases and 0 bases respectively, with 12 bases between them. The germline gives CDR1 KGHSH, CDR2 LQKENI. The CDR3 has 14 amino acids.

This clonotype was seen a handful of times. The rearrangement uses TRBV2 and TRBJ2-7; TRBD1 matches 9 bases. V gave up 5 bases and J gave up 2 bases; unmatched junction bases: 7. Germline V gives CDR1 SNHLY, CDR2 FYNNEI. The CDR3 is 15 amino acids. DNA of the CDR3: TGTGCCAGCAGTCTATCGGGACAGGGTCCCTACGAGCAGTACTTC. As protein: CASSLSGQGPYEQYF.

The CDR3 here is CASTEGGGEQFF. The CDR3 DNA reads TGTGCCAGCACCGAAGGGGGCGGGGAGCAGTTCTTC. J is TRBJ2-1 and V is TRBV12-3 or TRBV12-4, with TRBD1 identical over 7 bases. Trimming removed 7 bases from V and 10 bases from J; junction bases left unmatched: 7. CDR3 length equals 12 residues.

The genes are TRBV10-3 and TRBJ1-6; D is undetermined. Trimming removed 3 bases at V and 6 bases at J, with 12 bases between. CDR1 is ENHRY and CDR2 is SYGVKD in the germline V gene. There are 15 residues in the CDR3. CDR3 DNA sequence: TGTGCCATCAGTGACCTTGGAAGGAGTAATTCACCCCTCCACTTT. It codes for CAISDLGRSNSPLHF.

V gene TRBV11-2 combines with J gene TRBJ1-1; 7 nucleotides align to TRBD1. V trimming: 5 bases; J trimming: 1 base; junction bases outside the gene matches: 16. The CDR3 totals 18 residues. Germline CDR1 and CDR2: SGHAT and FQNNGV. The DNA of the CDR3 is TGTGCCAGCAGCCCAGGTGGGGTAAGGGGGCTTGGGAACACTGAAGCTTTCTTT. Translating gives CASSPGGVRGLGNTEAFF.

This clonotype has a handful of counts. This rearrangement joins TRBV19 to TRBJ1-5, with D unresolved. The CDR3 spans 13 residues. Germline CDR1 LNHDA, CDR2 SQIVND (reference sequence). The V and J ends lost 5 bases and 4 bases respectively, with 9 bases between them. The CDR3 is CASSPSVNQPQHF. DNA for the CDR3: TGTGCCAGTAGTCCAAGCGTAAATCAGCCCCAGCATTTT. The entire variable domain, with the rest obtained from reference TRBV19 and TRBJ1-5, is as follows: DGGITQSPKYLFRKEGQNVTLSCEQNLNHDAMYWYRQDPGQGLRLIYYSQIVNDFQKGDIAEGYSVSREKKESFPLTVTSAQKNPTAFYLCASSPSVNQPQHFGDGTRLSIL.

This clonotype was recorded a few times. The chain recombines TRBV10-3 with TRBJ1-1; a weak D match, TRBD1 (5 bases). The CDR3 consists of 14 residues. Trimming took off 6 bases at V and 1 base at J, with 12 bases between the two ends. Per germline, CDR1 ENHRY and CDR2 SYGVKD. CDR3 sequence: CAIRFTGGNTEAFF. CDR3 nucleotides: TGTGCCATCAGGTTTACAGGAGGGAACACTGAAGCTTTCTTT.

The chain links TRBV9 to TRBJ1-1; D perhaps matches TRBD1 (5 bases). The germline V gene encodes CDR1 SGDLS and CDR2 YYNGEE. The CDR3 has 15 amino acids. Trimming pared 0 bases from V and 3 bases from J, leaving 12 bases between. The CDR3 nucleotides read TGTGCCAGCAGCGTAGAAGACAGTGGCCACACTGAAGCTTTCTTT. Its translation is CASSVEDSGHTEAFF.

J is TRBJ2-2 and V is TRBV9, with D possibly TRBD2 on 6 matching bases. Per the germline V gene, CDR1 is SGDLS and CDR2 is YYNGEE. The CDR3 covers 14 residues. Trimming removed 4 bases at V and 2 bases at J, with 9 bases between. The CDR3 sequence: CASSTGLNTGELFF. In DNA, the CDR3 is TGTGCCAGCAGCACCGGACTAAACACCGGGGAGCTGTTTTTT.

On this clonotype itself: A read error may account for a junction end that differs from germline. The chain couples TRBV20-1 to TRBJ2-1, with a possible D match to TRBD1 (6 bases). Germline V gene data show CDR1 as DFQATT and CDR2 as SNEGSKA (reference sequence). The CDR3 spans 14 residues. The CDR3 sequence: CSARDPARGVEQLF. Here the CDR3 DNA reads TGCAGTGCTAGAGATCCGGCCAGGGGTGTTGAGCAGTTATTC.

Ten or more counts support this clonotype. This sequence joins TRBV7-9 and TRBJ2-1, with 9 bases aligning to TRBD1. The CDR3 runs 14 residues. Germline V CDR1 and CDR2: SEHNR, FQNEAQ (reference sequence). V lost 3 bases and J lost 9; bases outside the gene matches: 6. CDR3 bases: TGTGCCAGCAGCTTGCCGGGACAGGGAGGTGAGCAGTTCTTC. Residues: CASSLPGQGGEQFF.

The rearrangement uses TRBV5-1 and TRBJ2-3; 8 nucleotides line up with TRBD2. Germline V gene lookup returns CDR1 SGHRS and CDR2 YFSETQ. The CDR3 runs to 19 residues. Trimming removed 0 bases from V and 4 bases from J; junction bases left unmatched: 16. Here the CDR3 DNA reads TGCGCCAGCAGCTTGGCCCCTGCGAGCGGGAGAAGTTTACCAGATACGCAGTATTTT. Translating gives CASSLAPASGRSLPDTQYF. Supplemented by reference TRBV5-1 and TRBJ2-3, the full variable domain reads KAGVTQTPRYLIKTRGQQVTLSCSPISGHRSVSWYQQTPGQGLQFLFEYFSETQRNKGNFPGRFSGRQFSNSRSEMNVSTLELGDSALYLCASSLAPASGRSLPDTQYFGPGTRLTVL.